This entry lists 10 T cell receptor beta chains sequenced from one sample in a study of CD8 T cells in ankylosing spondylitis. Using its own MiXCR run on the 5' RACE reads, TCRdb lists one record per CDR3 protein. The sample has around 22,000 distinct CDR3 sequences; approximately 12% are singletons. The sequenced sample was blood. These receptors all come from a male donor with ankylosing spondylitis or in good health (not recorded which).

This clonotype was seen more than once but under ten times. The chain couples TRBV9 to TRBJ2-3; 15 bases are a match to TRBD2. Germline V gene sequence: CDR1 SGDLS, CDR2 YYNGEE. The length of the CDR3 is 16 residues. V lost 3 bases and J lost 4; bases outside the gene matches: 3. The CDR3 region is CASSGTSGGAADTQYF. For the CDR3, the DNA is TGTGCCAGCAGCGGGACTAGCGGGGGGGCAGCAGATACGCAGTATTTT. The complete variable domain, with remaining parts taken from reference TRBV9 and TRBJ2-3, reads DSGVTQTPKHLITATGQRVTLRCSPRSGDLSVYWYQQSLDQGLQFLIQYYNGEERAKGNILERFSAQQFPDLHSELNLSSLELGDSALYFCASSGTSGGAADTQYFGPGTRLTVL.

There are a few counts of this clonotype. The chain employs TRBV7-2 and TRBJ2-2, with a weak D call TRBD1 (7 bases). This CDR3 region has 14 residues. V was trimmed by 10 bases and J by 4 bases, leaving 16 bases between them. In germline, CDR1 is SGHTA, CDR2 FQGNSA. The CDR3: CATGRDRPTGELFF. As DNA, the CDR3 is TGTGCCACCGGGCGGGACAGACCCACCGGGGAGCTGTTTTTT.

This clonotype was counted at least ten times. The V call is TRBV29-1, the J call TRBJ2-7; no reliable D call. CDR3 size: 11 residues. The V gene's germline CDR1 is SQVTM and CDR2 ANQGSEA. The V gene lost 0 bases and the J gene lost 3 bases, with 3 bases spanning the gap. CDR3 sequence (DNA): TGCAGCGTTGAAGATCGCTACGAGCAGTACTTC. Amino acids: CSVEDRYEQYF.

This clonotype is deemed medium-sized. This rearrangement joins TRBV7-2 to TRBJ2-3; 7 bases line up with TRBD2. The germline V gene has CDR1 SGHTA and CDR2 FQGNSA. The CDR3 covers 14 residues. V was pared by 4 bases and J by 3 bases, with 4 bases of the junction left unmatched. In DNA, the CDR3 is TGTGCCAGCAGCTGGCGCGGGGGAACAGATACGCAGTATTTT. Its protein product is CASSWRGGTDTQYF. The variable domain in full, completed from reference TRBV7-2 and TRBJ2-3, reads GAGVSQSPSNKVTEKGKDVELRCDPISGHTALYWYRQSLGQGLEFLIYFQGNSAPDKSGLPSDRFSAERTGGSVSTLTIQRTQQEDSAVYLCASSWRGGTDTQYFGPGTRLTVL.

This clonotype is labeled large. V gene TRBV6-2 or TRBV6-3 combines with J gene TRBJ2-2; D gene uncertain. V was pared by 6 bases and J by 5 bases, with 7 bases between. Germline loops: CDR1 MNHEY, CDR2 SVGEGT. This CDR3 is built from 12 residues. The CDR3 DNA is TGTGCCAGCAGCCCCCGGACCGGGGAGCTGTTTTTT. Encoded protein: CASSPRTGELFF.

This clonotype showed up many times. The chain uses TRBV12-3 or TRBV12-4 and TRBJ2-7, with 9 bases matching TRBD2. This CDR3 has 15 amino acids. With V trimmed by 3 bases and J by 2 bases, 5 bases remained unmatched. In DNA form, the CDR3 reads TGTGCCAGCAGTTTCGCGGGAGGGCCGACCTACGAGCAGTACTTC. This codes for CASSFAGGPTYEQYF.

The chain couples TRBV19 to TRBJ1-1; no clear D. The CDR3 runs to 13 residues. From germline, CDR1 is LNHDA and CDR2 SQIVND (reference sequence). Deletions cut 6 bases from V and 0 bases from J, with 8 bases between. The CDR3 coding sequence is TGTGCCAGTAGCTACGGGGTGAACACTGAAGCTTTCTTT. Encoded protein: CASSYGVNTEAFF.

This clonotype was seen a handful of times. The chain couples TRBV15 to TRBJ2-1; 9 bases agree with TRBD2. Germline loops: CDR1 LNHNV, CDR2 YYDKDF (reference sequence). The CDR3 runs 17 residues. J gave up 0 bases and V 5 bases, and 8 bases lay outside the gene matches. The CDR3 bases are TGTGCCACCAGCGGAGGACTAGCGTTCAGCTCCTACAATGAGCAGTTCTTC. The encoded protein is CATSGGLAFSSYNEQFF.

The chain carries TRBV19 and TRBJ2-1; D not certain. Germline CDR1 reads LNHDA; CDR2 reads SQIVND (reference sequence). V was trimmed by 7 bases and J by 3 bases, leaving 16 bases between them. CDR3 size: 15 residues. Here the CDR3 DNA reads TGTGCCAGTAAGCTGCAGGATTCGGGCTACAATGAGCAGTTCTTC. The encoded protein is CASKLQDSGYNEQFF.

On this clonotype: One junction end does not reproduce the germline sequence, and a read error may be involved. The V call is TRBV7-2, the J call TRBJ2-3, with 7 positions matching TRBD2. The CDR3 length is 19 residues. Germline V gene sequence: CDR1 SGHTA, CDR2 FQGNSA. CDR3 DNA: TGTGTCAGCAGCTTAGCTGGCCCTTGGGCGGGAGTATTCACAGATACGCAGTATTTT. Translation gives CVSSLAGPWAGVFTDTQYF.